This T cell receptor (beta chain) was recorded in a study of persistence of HIV-infected CD4 T cells. Notes on this clone: The antigen remains undetermined.

The libraries were made with immunoSEQ version 4 in survey mode. TCRdb's copy holds only in-frame clones and misses some; the assay was immunoSEQ multiplex PCR. Altogether roughly 41,000 clones are present, roughly 87% being singletons, with the ten largest covering approximately 1.3%. Cells were stimulated nonspecifically with anti-CD3/anti-CD28 magnetic beads. Sorting selected CD4+ T cells upregulating both CD40 ligand and CD69. Trimming removed 0 bases at V and 7 bases at J, with 14 bases between. This CDR3 is 15 amino acids long. Germline lookup yields CDR1 SGDLS and CDR2 YYNGEE. The receptor's source is an adult man with HIV who was CMV-seropositive. The V gene is TRBV9, the J gene TRBJ2-1; D may be TRBD2 (5 bases). The sample was CD4+ T cells sorted from PBMCs after approximately 18-hour stimulation, taken from a patient who received antiretroviral therapy. The CDR3 DNA is TGTGCCAGCAGCGTAGGAGGAGGTCTTCGAAATGAGCAGTTCTTC. Encoded protein: CASSVGGGLRNEQFF.